The present entry profiles one T cell receptor (beta chain) with its context. The antigen remains unidentified. Amplified TCR beta CDR3 regions came from RNA transcripts. HTBI primers were used for first-round RT-PCR of the TCR CDR3. Using its own MiXCR run on the multiplex PCR reads, TCRdb lists one record per CDR3 protein. This table holds 530,000 or so distinct CDR3 sequences, roughly a quarter found once. Looked up from germline, CDR1 is LNHDA and CDR2 is SQIVND (reference sequence). V gave up 9 bases and J gave up 0 bases; unmatched junction bases: 3. The CDR3 consists of 13 residues. The data belong to a study of T cells in Graves' hyperthyroidism and ophthalmopathy. Whole-study results and caveats: Expanded thyroid clonotypes (above 0.001) were mostly also found in blood.

This rearrangement joins TRBV19 to TRBJ1-1; 8 positions agree with TRBD1. Sequenced material: blood. The sequence came from a woman aged 25 to 39 with Graves' ophthalmopathy. Here the CDR3 DNA reads TGTGCCAGCGGACAGGGCATGAACACTGAAGCTTTCTTT. Its protein product is CASGQGMNTEAFF.